This passage covers 29 T cell receptor beta chains from one sample sequenced in a study of molecular identifiers for immune sequencing clone quantification. One entry per CDR3 protein results from TCRdb running MiXCR on the PCR reads. Seen here are some 580,000 distinct CDR3 sequences, less than 30% observed once, and the top ten hold about 0.73%. The sequenced material came from naive CD8+ T cells from blood, with Jurkat cell RNA spiked in. Regarding subset: FACS-sorted CD8+CD4-CCR7+CD45RA+ naive T cells. The receptors stem from a human donor in good health. Some libraries in this study had Jurkat cell RNA spiked in.

This clonotype has a handful of counts. This chain uses TRBV5-5 with TRBJ2-1; 13 bases agree with TRBD2. From germline, CDR1 is SGHKS and CDR2 YYEKEE (reference sequence). The CDR3 length is 18 residues. Trimming cost V 0 bases and J 4 bases; bases outside gene matches: 7. The CDR3 protein is CASSLDTSGRAWYNEQFF. The CDR3, as DNA: TGTGCCAGCAGCTTGGACACTAGCGGGAGGGCCTGGTACAATGAGCAGTTCTTC.

The sample holds many counts of this clonotype. CDR3 coding DNA: TGTGCCAGCAGCGTCGGAGGTAGCGGGGAAGCAGATACGCAGTATTTT. Translating gives CASSVGGSGEADTQYF. V gene TRBV9 combines with J gene TRBJ2-3, with 8 bases that match TRBD2. Germline V CDR1 and CDR2: SGDLS, YYNGEE. There are 16 residues in the CDR3. Germline trimming cut 2 bases from V and 4 bases from J; bases unmatched to any gene: 9.

This clonotype was recorded a few times. The gene calls are TRBV7-6 and TRBJ1-1; 7 bases agree with TRBD1. CDR1 and CDR2 (germline): SGHVS, FNYEAQ. V shed 5 bases and J 2 bases; nucleotides not matched to a gene: 11. The CDR3 has 16 residues. CDR3 sequence reads: CASSPLNRGSNTEAFF. The CDR3 bases are TGTGCCAGCAGCCCTCTCAACAGGGGCTCCAACACTGAAGCTTTCTTT.

This clonotype turned up a few times. This chain connects TRBV16 to TRBJ2-3; D is possibly TRBD1 (5 bases). The V end lost 0 bases, the J end lost 5 bases, and 15 bases lay between the germline ends. Germline V gene lookup returns CDR1 KGHSY and CDR2 FQNENV. CDR3 length: 16 amino acids. CDR3 sequence: CASSQSSSRVIDTQYF. CDR3 coding DNA: TGTGCCAGCAGCCAATCTTCGAGCAGGGTGATAGATACGCAGTATTTT. Drawing the rest from reference TRBV16 and TRBJ2-3, the complete variable domain is GEEVAQTPKHLVRGEGQKAKLYCAPIKGHSYVFWYQQVLKNEFKFLISFQNENVFDETGMPKERFSAKCLPNSPCSLEIQATKLEDSAVYFCASSQSSSRVIDTQYFGPGTRLTVL.

The table lists this clonotype with a count of one. This chain links TRBV12-3 or TRBV12-4 with TRBJ2-1, with 7 bases that match TRBD2. The CDR3 consists of 16 residues. The V segment lost 2 bases and the J segment 0 bases; nucleotides outside the gene matches: 4. The CDR3 nucleotides read TGTGCCAGCAGTTTAATGGCGGGGGACTCCTACAATGAGCAGTTCTTC. It encodes CASSLMAGDSYNEQFF.

This clonotype appeared many times. The rearrangement joins TRBV6-5 to TRBJ1-4, with TRBD1 as a possible D gene (5 bases). The CDR3 runs to 17 residues. Trimming stripped 3 bases from V and 5 bases from J, with 19 bases between. The germline gives CDR1 MNHEY, CDR2 SVGAGI. The CDR3 bases are TGTGCCAGCAGTTATGGGAAGGTGACAGCGACAAATGAAAAACTGTTTTTT. It specifies CASSYGKVTATNEKLFF.

There are many counts of this clonotype. The chain recombines TRBV27 with TRBJ2-3; D ambiguous. Germline values: CDR1 MNHEY, CDR2 SMNVEV (reference sequence). The CDR3 consists of 14 residues. V shed 2 bases and J shed 2 bases, with 8 bases lying between them. CDR3 sequence (DNA): TGTGCCAGCAGTTTACGGTTACACACAGATACGCAGTATTTT. Its protein is CASSLRLHTDTQYF.

The chain is built from TRBV20-1 and TRBJ2-1; D is ambiguous. V was clipped by 6 bases and J by 1 base, with 13 bases between them. The germline CDR1 and CDR2 sequences are DFQATT and SNEGSKA (reference sequence). This CDR3 is 14 amino acids long. This CDR3 reads CSASKTNSYNEQFF. Written as DNA, the CDR3 is TGCAGTGCCTCAAAGACAAATTCCTACAATGAGCAGTTCTTC.

The V gene is TRBV5-1, the J gene TRBJ2-1; a possible D gene is TRBD2 (6 bases). The CDR3 runs 18 residues. The V end was cut by 0 bases, the J end by 7 bases, with 23 bases between. From germline, CDR1 is SGHRS and CDR2 YFSETQ. The CDR3 bases are TGCGCCAGCAGCTTGGTGGCTAGCGAGAGTATATTGTTGAATGAGCAGTTCTTC. Amino acids: CASSLVASESILLNEQFF.

Details on this clonotype: A read error is possible here, since a much larger clone lies one base away. The V gene is TRBV9, the J gene TRBJ2-2; 10 bases map to TRBD2. Germline CDR1 SGDLS, CDR2 YYNGEE. The CDR3 loop spans 16 amino acids. J lost 5 bases, V lost 0 bases, and 4 bases had no gene match. The CDR3 loop reads CASSVEASGSTGELFF. CDR3 DNA sequence: TGTGCCAGCAGCGTAGAGGCTAGCGGGAGTACCGGGGAGCTGTTTTTT.

This clonotype was observed at least ten times. The V gene is TRBV30, the J gene TRBJ2-1; D is unclear. The ends were cut back, 3 bases at V and 7 bases at J, with 16 bases in the middle. CDR1 is GTSNPN and CDR2 is SVGIG in the germline V gene (reference sequence). This CDR3 has 14 residues. As DNA, the CDR3 is TGTGCCTGGAGGAGCGCCATAGGCCTAAATGAGCAGTTCTTC. Translating it yields CAWRSAIGLNEQFF.

The rearrangement links TRBV15 to TRBJ2-1; 8 bases match TRBD2. Germline loops: CDR1 LNHNV, CDR2 YYDKDF (reference sequence). The ends lost 5 bases at V and 6 bases at J; junction bases unmatched: 6. The CDR3 spans 14 residues. CDR3 protein: CATSYYGTSNEQFF. The CDR3 region has the DNA TGTGCCACCAGCTACTACGGGACTAGCAATGAGCAGTTCTTC.

This clonotype was detected only a few times. The CDR3 sequence is CASSRGTSGPSYNEQFF. Here the CDR3 DNA reads TGTGCCAGCAGTAGAGGGACTAGCGGACCCTCCTACAATGAGCAGTTCTTC. This chain joins TRBV6-2 or TRBV6-3 and TRBJ2-1; 11 bases fit TRBD2. This CDR3 contains 17 residues. Germline CDR1 reads MNHEY; CDR2 reads SVGEGT. J lost 0 bases, V lost 5 bases, and 6 bases had no gene match.

This clonotype was recorded many times. The rearrangement joins TRBV4-1 to TRBJ2-7; 7 bases map to TRBD2. The J segment lost 2 bases and the V segment lost 5 bases, leaving 6 bases of the junction unmatched. The germline CDR1 and CDR2 sequences are MGHRA and YSYEKL. The CDR3 is 14 residues long. The CDR3 protein is CASSEAGITYEQYF. DNA of the CDR3: TGCGCCAGCAGCGAAGCGGGGATAACCTACGAGCAGTACTTC.

Details on this clonotype: The CDR3 ends on some other residue instead of the conserved phenylalanine or tryptophan, so this is likely a read error. V usage is TRBV10-2 and J usage is TRBJ2-3, with 7 bases matching TRBD1. Losses at the gene ends were 0 bases for V and 0 bases for J; bases not matched to a gene: 3. The CDR3 covers 16 residues. Germline V CDR1 and CDR2: WSHSY, SAAADI. The CDR3 region is CASSESGQFSTDTQYS. The CDR3 DNA sequence: TGCGCCAGCAGTGAGTCGGGACAGTTTAGCACAGATACGCAGTATTCT.

This clonotype has a handful of counts. The J gene is TRBJ2-7, the V gene TRBV10-3; TRBD1 matches at 8 bases. The CDR3 has 14 residues. Germline CDR1 is ENHRY and CDR2 is SYGVKD. V dropped 4 bases and J dropped 5; count of bases not matched to a gene: 7. Written as DNA, the CDR3 is TGTGCCATCAGTGTGGAGACAGGGGCGGACGAGCAGTACTTC. Translated, it gives CAISVETGADEQYF.

The chain uses TRBV6-5 and TRBJ1-1, with a tentative D call TRBD1 (5 bases). V dropped 7 bases and J dropped 10 bases, with 13 bases sitting between them. CDR1 and CDR2 (germline): MNHEY, SVGAGI. The CDR3 runs to 11 residues. CDR3: CASTGGVGAFF. CDR3 in DNA: TGTGCCAGCACCGGGGGAGTCGGAGCTTTCTTT.

This clonotype was found many times. J is TRBJ1-5 and V is TRBV4-3; tentatively, D is TRBD1 (6 bases). This CDR3 spans 15 amino acids. Germline CDR1 reads LGHNA; CDR2 reads YSLEER. V was shortened by 3 bases and J by 7 bases, with 16 bases between the two germline ends. CDR3 sequence: CASSQSWAGAQPQHF. Written as DNA, the CDR3 is TGCGCCAGCAGCCAGAGTTGGGCAGGGGCACAGCCCCAGCATTTT.

The chain employs TRBV4-3 and TRBJ2-1; 8 bases line up with TRBD1. The CDR3 has 16 amino acids. V was clipped by 0 bases and J by 2 bases; unmatched bases: 3. Germline values: CDR1 LGHNA, CDR2 YSLEER. DNA for the CDR3: TGCGCCAGCAGCCAAGAGGGCAGGGGGCCCTACAATGAGCAGTTCTTC. This codes for CASSQEGRGPYNEQFF.

This sequence joins TRBV7-9 and TRBJ2-1, with 10 nucleotides matching TRBD1. With 4 bases clipped from V and 3 bases from J, the junction kept 9 bases outside the gene matches. The CDR3 is made up of 17 amino acids. CDR1 is SEHNR and CDR2 is FQNEAQ in the germline V gene (reference sequence). The CDR3 region has the DNA TGTGCCAGCAGCTCAGCTAGGGGACAGGGGAACTACAATGAGCAGTTCTTC. It translates to CASSSARGQGNYNEQFF.

Notes on this clonotype: At one boundary the junction diverges from the germline segment, which might be a read error. CDR3 DNA: TGTGCCTGGAGCCCCGGGGCGTCTCCCAACGAGCAGTCCTTC. Translation: CAWSPGASPNEQSF. This chain connects TRBV30 to TRBJ2-7; the D gene could be TRBD1 or TRBD2 (5 bases each). Germline CDR1 is GTSNPN and CDR2 is SVGIG (reference sequence). The CDR3 loop spans 14 amino acids.

This clonotype has a count of ten or more. The rearrangement joins TRBV12-3 or TRBV12-4 to TRBJ2-5, with 10 positions matching TRBD1. Trimming cost V 4 bases and J 4 bases; bases outside gene matches: 15. This CDR3 is built from 18 residues. The CDR3 loop reads CASSSSTVDRGGRETQYF. DNA for the CDR3: TGTGCCAGCAGTTCATCGACGGTGGACAGGGGGGGAAGAGAGACCCAGTACTTC.

This clonotype was recorded at least ten times. The V call is TRBV20-1, the J call TRBJ2-7, with 9 bases identical to TRBD1. This CDR3 has 14 residues. Trimming took 1 base from V and 6 from J; bases not matched to a gene: 7. Germline loops: CDR1 DFQATT, CDR2 SNEGSKA (reference sequence). CDR3 sequence reads: CSARGLGTGSEQYF. CDR3 nucleotides: TGCAGTGCTAGAGGCTTGGGGACAGGGAGCGAGCAGTACTTC.

The rearrangement uses TRBV5-5 and TRBJ2-5, with TRBD1 matching 8 bases. The germline gives CDR1 SGHKS, CDR2 YYEKEE (reference sequence). The ends lost 6 bases at V and 3 bases at J; junction bases unmatched: 4. This CDR3 region has 13 residues. DNA for the CDR3: TGTGCCAGCATATTGACAGGGGAAGAGACCCAGTACTTC. Protein sequence: CASILTGEETQYF.

V usage is TRBV19 and J usage is TRBJ2-2; 15 bases map to TRBD2. Germline lookup yields CDR1 LNHDA and CDR2 SQIVND (reference sequence). CDR3 length: 17 residues. V gave up 5 bases and J gave up 4 bases; unmatched junction bases: 5. As DNA, the CDR3 is TGTGCCAGTAGTGCGGGACTAGCGGGAGGAGGCACCGGGGAGCTGTTTTTT. Protein product: CASSAGLAGGGTGELFF.

This clonotype was detected ten times or more. The chain carries TRBV5-5 and TRBJ1-1; tentatively, D is TRBD1 (5 bases). Germline values: CDR1 SGHKS, CDR2 YYEKEE (reference sequence). The CDR3 spans 14 residues. V was clipped by 3 bases and J by 1 base, with 10 bases between them. The CDR3 bases are TGTGCCAGCAGCTGGGGACCTTCGAACACTGAAGCTTTCTTT. Protein sequence: CASSWGPSNTEAFF.

This clonotype was recorded a few times. The rearrangement joins TRBV4-1 to TRBJ1-4, with D hard to call. Trimming removed 3 bases from V and 5 bases from J, with 13 bases in between. This CDR3 has 15 residues. Looked up from germline, CDR1 is MGHRA and CDR2 is YSYEKL. Here the CDR3 reads CASSHSSGSNEKLFF. The CDR3, as DNA: TGCGCCAGCAGCCATAGTTCGGGGTCAAATGAAAAACTGTTTTTT.

This clonotype has just a few counts. J is TRBJ1-1 and V is TRBV4-3, with 7 bases lining up with TRBD1. Germline V gives CDR1 LGHNA, CDR2 YSLEER. V was clipped by 0 bases and J by 0 bases; unmatched bases: 4. The CDR3 has 16 amino acids. CDR3 sequence: CASSQEWGQMNTEAFF. CDR3 nucleotides: TGCGCCAGCAGCCAAGAATGGGGACAGATGAACACTGAAGCTTTCTTT.

This clonotype occurred many times. The chain combines TRBV7-2 with TRBJ2-1; unclear D gene. CDR1 is SGHTA and CDR2 is FQGNSA in the germline V gene. The CDR3 extends over 14 amino acids. Trimming pared 5 bases from V and 3 bases from J, leaving 11 bases between. The CDR3 coding sequence is TGTGCCAGCAGCGAATGGGGAAGCTACAATGAGCAGTTCTTC. Encoded protein: CASSEWGSYNEQFF.